Below, 3 T cell receptor beta chains from the same sample are listed, as sequenced in a study of OX40 agonist ivuxolimab in advanced cancers. Generated by immunoSEQ multiplex PCR, the TCRdb table keeps only in-frame clones and is missing some. The sample has fewer than 60,000 clones; about nine tenths are singletons. The material sequenced was CD4+ or CD8+ T cells sorted from blood, taken in a trial of the OX40 agonist ivuxolimab. Receptor source: an adult with an advanced solid tumor such as melanoma, head and neck, liver or kidney cancer.

The chain recombines TRBV4-3 with TRBJ2-3; the D gene is possibly TRBD2 (6 bases). This CDR3 region has 15 residues. Trimming cost V 1 base and J 1 base, with 9 bases left between them. CDR1 and CDR2 (germline): LGHNA, YSLEER. The DNA for the CDR3 is TGCGCCAGCAGCCAAGGCAGGGAGGGCACAGATACGCAGTATTTT. Residues: CASSQGREGTDTQYF.

This sequence joins TRBV27 and TRBJ1-2; 10 bases line up with TRBD1. Looked up from germline, CDR1 is MNHEY and CDR2 is SMNVEV (reference sequence). CDR3 length equals 14 residues. The ends lost 3 bases at V and 2 bases at J; junction bases unmatched: 0. The DNA for the CDR3 is TGTGCCAGCAGTTTGACAGGGGGCAACTATGGCTACACCTTC. Protein: CASSLTGGNYGYTF.

The chain employs TRBV4-1 and TRBJ2-7; D is perhaps TRBD2 (6 bases). This CDR3 is built from 13 residues. V was pared by 4 bases and J by 3 bases, with 10 bases between. The germline V gene encodes CDR1 MGHRA and CDR2 YSYEKL. CDR3 region: CASSLPGDYEQYF. Written as DNA, the CDR3 is TGCGCCAGCAGCCTCCCGGGGGACTACGAGCAGTACTTC.